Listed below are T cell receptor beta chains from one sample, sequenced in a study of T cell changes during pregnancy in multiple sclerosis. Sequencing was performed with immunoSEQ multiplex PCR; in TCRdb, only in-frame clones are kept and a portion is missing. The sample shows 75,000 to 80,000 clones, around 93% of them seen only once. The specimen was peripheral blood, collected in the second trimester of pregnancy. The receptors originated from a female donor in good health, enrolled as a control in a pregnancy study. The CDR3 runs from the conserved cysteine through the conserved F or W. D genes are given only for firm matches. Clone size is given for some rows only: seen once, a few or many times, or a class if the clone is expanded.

TGTGCCAGTAGTATGGGACAGGCTGGAAACACCATATATTTT	CASSMGQAGNTIYF	TRBV19	TRBD1	TRBJ1-3	NA
TGTGCCAGCTCCGCAGGCGGGGGATTATACCAGCTCACTGAAGCTTTCTTT	CASSAGGGLYQLTEAFF	TRBV7-9	NA	TRBJ1-1	once
TGTGCCACCAGCAGAGCCCTTTCGGGGGGTAATGAGCAGTTCTTC	CATSRALSGGNEQFF	TRBV15	TRBD2	TRBJ2-1	NA
TGTGCCAGCAGCTCTTGGGGGACAGGGGATGGCTACACCTTC	CASSSWGTGDGYTF	TRBV5-4	TRBD1	TRBJ1-2	NA
TGTGCCAGCAGTTACCCAGTCGAGGGACTGTTTTTT	CASSYPVEGLFF	TRBV6-6	NA	TRBJ1-4	NA
TGTGCCAGCAGCTCAGCAGGTACTGAAGCTTTCTTT	CASSSAGTEAFF	TRBV7-3	NA	TRBJ1-1	NA
TGCGCCAGCAGCTTCGACATACTGAACACTGAAGCTTTCTTT	CASSFDILNTEAFF	TRBV5-1	NA	TRBJ1-1	NA
TGTGCCACCAGCAGAGGGGGCGGGGGGTCCCCCTATGGCTACACCTTC	CATSRGGGGSPYGYTF	TRBV15	NA	TRBJ1-2	NA
TGTGCCAGCAGTCGTCGAGGATACAATGAGCAGTTCTTC	CASSRRGYNEQFF	TRBV6-5	NA	TRBJ2-1	NA
TGTGCCAGCAGTCTGGAGGAGAATGATAGCACAGATACGCAGTATTTT	CASSLEENDSTDTQYF	TRBV5-5	NA	TRBJ2-3	NA
TGTGCCAGTAGTATACGGGAGAACACCGGGGAGCTGTTTTTT	CASSIRENTGELFF	TRBV19	NA	TRBJ2-2	NA
TGTGCCAGCAGGCCCGGACAGAACTATGGCTACACCTTC	CASRPGQNYGYTF	TRBV2	NA	TRBJ1-2	NA
TGTGCCAGCAGCTTAGTAACTGGGGGGTCTGGCTACACCTTC	CASSLVTGGSGYTF	TRBV7-9	NA	TRBJ1-2	NA
TGCGCCAGCAGCCAAGAAGTACAGGGGACTCAGTACTTC	CASSQEVQGTQYF	TRBV4-1	TRBD1	TRBJ2-4	NA
TGTGCCAGCAGCGTGGGACAGGGAGACTCCTCGGTCGTCTCCAAAAACATTCAGTACTTC	CASSVGQGDSSVVSKNIQYF	TRBV9	TRBD1	TRBJ2-4	NA
TGTGCCAGCAGCCCCCGGTGGACAGGGAGGACCTACGAGCAGTACTTC	CASSPRWTGRTYEQYF	TRBV9	TRBD1	TRBJ2-7	NA
TGTGCCAGTAGTATCCAACTAATCACCTTACAGGTCTCTGGGGCCAACGTCCTGACTTTC	CASSIQLITLQVSGANVLTF	TRBV19	NA	TRBJ2-6	NA
TGTGCCAGCAGCTTACGACAGGGGCCTGGAAACACCATATATTTT	CASSLRQGPGNTIYF	TRBV13	TRBD1	TRBJ1-3	NA
TGTGCCAGCAGTTACCGGGGGATCGGATATGGCTACACCTTC	CASSYRGIGYGYTF	TRBV6-5	NA	TRBJ1-2	NA
TGTGCCAGCAGCGCCCGACAGAACATCGGACCTGAAGCTTTCTTT	CASSARQNIGPEAFF	TRBV5-4	NA	TRBJ1-1	NA
TGCGCCAGCAGCCAATTACAGGGGCCTGGAAACACCATATATTTT	CASSQLQGPGNTIYF	TRBV4-3	TRBD1	TRBJ1-3	NA
TGTGCCAGCAGCCAAACCGCTGACAGAGCCTACTATGGCTACACCTTC	CASSQTADRAYYGYTF	TRBV7-2	NA	TRBJ1-2	NA
TGTGCCAGCAGCTTAGGGGCGCCGAACACTGAAGCTTTCTTT	CASSLGAPNTEAFF	TRBV7-9	NA	TRBJ1-1	NA
TGTGCCAGCAGCTTGCCGTACATGAACACTGAAGCTTTCTTT	CASSLPYMNTEAFF	TRBV5-4	NA	TRBJ1-1	once
TGCGCCAGCAATCGGGACACACAAGAGACCCAGTACTTC	CASNRDTQETQYF	TRBV5-1	NA	TRBJ2-5	NA